Sequencing of this T cell receptor (beta chain) was carried out in a study of Graves' ophthalmopathy and Graves' hyperthyroidism. As the template, RNA transcripts were used to amplify TCR beta CDR3 regions. Following a first-round RT-PCR that used HTBI primers, a second-round multiplex PCR was carried out. TCRdb re-called the multiplex PCR reads with MiXCR, one entry per CDR3 protein. The sample consists of over a million distinct CDR3 sequences, about 38% of them appearing once. Germline assignment: CDR1 MGHDK and CDR2 SYGVNS. Trimming removed 3 bases at V and 3 bases at J, with 11 bases between. This CDR3 spans 15 amino acids.

The sequenced sample consisted of peripheral blood or thyroid tissue (not recorded which). This TCR was recovered from an adult man with Graves' hyperthyroidism. This chain uses TRBV25-1 with TRBJ2-2; D possibly corresponds to TRBD2 (6 bases). CDR3 amino acids: CASSDGGWDTGELFF. In nucleotides, the CDR3 is TGTGCCAGCAGTGACGGAGGGTGGGACACCGGGGAGCTGTTTTTT.